This TCR beta chain was documented in a study of CD8 T cells in ankylosing spondylitis. Study-wide results and caveats: Clones linked to disease were reported to show significant enrichment in matched ankylosing spondylitis synovial fluid.

V lost 10 bases and J 2 bases, leaving 9 bases between the germline ends. Germline V gene lookup returns CDR1 ENHRY and CDR2 SYGVKD. The CDR3 loop spans 11 amino acids. This clonotype was detected many times. Its specificity is not known. Since a much larger clone is just one base distant, this may be a read error. From the 5' RACE reads, TCRdb called clonotypes with MiXCR, one entry per CDR3 protein. The sample consists of tens of thousands of distinct CDR3 sequences, 7.2% of them appearing once. This clonotype was sampled from a male donor with ankylosing spondylitis or in good health (not recorded which). The chain uses TRBV10-3 and TRBJ2-7; no definite D call. What was sequenced was blood, either unsorted or a sorted T cell fraction (not recorded which). CDR3 sequence reads: CATVNAYEQYF. CDR3 in DNA: TGTGCCACCGTTAACGCCTACGAGCAGTACTTC.